This entry features one TCR beta chain sequence. The antigen it recognizes is unknown. Per-nucleotide qualities are absent, and no much larger clonotype sits a single base away. Germline trimming amounts to 1 base on V and 6 bases on J, with 6 as the count of junction bases outside the gene matches. Its CDR3 holds 15 amino acids, cysteine through phenylalanine. Only the CDR3 DNA is retained, 45 bases long and in frame from the first base. CDR1 and CDR2 are drawn from the germline V gene: SGHVS, FNYEAQ. These data originate in a study of T cells in pancreatic ductal adenocarcinoma (dated by TCRdb to 2016 to 2017). General notes on the study: Surgically resected pancreatic ductal adenocarcinoma specimens were analyzed for the quantity, spatial distribution, and characteristics of both suppressive cells and tumor-infiltrating CD8+ T cells, an effort aimed at clarifying the adaptive T-cell response occurring naturally. Beyond this particular receptor, the publication reports: Because tumors are enriched in CD45RO+ effector T cells rather than naive T cells, which biases toward lower diversity, comparisons of clonality between tumor and blood may be biased. T-cell clonality showed no significant difference between tumor and blood, with a mean clonality of around 0.12 in tumors and 0.072 in blood. Compared with tumor samples, blood samples had more total productive templates and approximately 8-fold more unique clonotypes. Because most pancreatic cancer patients present with inoperable disease, the resected cohort was biased toward the minority with early-stage disease.

TCR beta CDR3 regions were amplified from genomic DNA using the immunoSEQ hsTCRB kit. An Illumina HiSeq system was used for high-throughput TRB CDR3 sequencing. The paper's processing steps were these. The immunoSEQ software was used to analyze the sequencing reads, and any nonproductive sequences containing premature stops or frame-shifts were left out. Clonality of the repertoire was calculated as one minus the Shannon entropy normalized by log2 of the number of unique productive sequences. TCRdb provides this immuneACCESS table in a form limited to in-frame rearrangements. Some clones are lacking; in checked studies, under half of them reflect an unresolved V gene, and why the rest are absent is not known. From that table come the V and J calls and clone size; the DNA was used to work out D and trimming. This sample gives about 98,000 clones in total; about 95% of them show up just once. In total, the top ten clones hold under 3.5% of the sample.

The selected pancreatic ductal adenocarcinoma patients had received surgery without neoadjuvant therapy. After peripheral blood was drawn into heparin tubes, PBMCs were separated on a histopaque density gradient and then cryopreserved in around 10% DMSO. Using the DNeasy Blood and Tissue Kit with Proteinase K and RNase treatment, genomic DNA was extracted from roughly seven PBMC and roughly nine flash-frozen tumor specimens. Sequencing was carried out using PBMCs. The receptor was isolated from a human donor with pancreatic ductal adenocarcinoma. Recombination connected TRBV7-6 to TRBJ2-1; 7 central nucleotides agree with TRBD1. CDR3 sequence: CASSLEGDRINEQFF. Here is the DNA: TGTGCCAGCAGCTTAGAGGGGGACAGAATCAATGAGCAGTTCTTC.